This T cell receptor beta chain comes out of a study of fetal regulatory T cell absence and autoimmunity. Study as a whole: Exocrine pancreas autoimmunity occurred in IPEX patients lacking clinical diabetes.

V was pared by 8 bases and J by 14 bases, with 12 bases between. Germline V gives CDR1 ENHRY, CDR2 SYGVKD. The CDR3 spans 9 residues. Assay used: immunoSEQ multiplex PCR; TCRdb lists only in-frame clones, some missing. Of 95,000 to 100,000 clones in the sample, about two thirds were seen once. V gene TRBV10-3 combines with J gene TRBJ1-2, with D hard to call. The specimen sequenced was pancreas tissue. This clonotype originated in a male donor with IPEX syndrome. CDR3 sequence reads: CAIYPRRTF. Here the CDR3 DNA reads TGTGCCATCTACCCTCGGAGGACCTTC.